A single sample gave rise to the 2 T cell receptor beta chains below, sequenced in a study of T-cell reconstitution after alpha-beta-depleted transplantation in children. It was with unique molecular identifiers that the TCRbeta library was prepared. TCRdb re-analysed the PCR reads in MiXCR, keeping a single row per CDR3 protein. This sample has around 580,000 distinct CDR3 sequences, with about 23% found just once. Material: PBMCs, mostly from graft donor cells, obtained 360 days after TCRalphabeta/CD19-depleted stem cell transplant. These receptors were obtained from a boy under two years old who had a stem cell transplant for acute myeloid leukemia, so the T cells may come from the graft donor.

This clonotype showed up many times. This chain links TRBV5-1 with TRBJ1-4, with D tentatively TRBD1 (6 bases). V was trimmed by 0 bases and J by 0 bases, leaving 9 bases between them. The CDR3 consists of 16 residues. The germline V gene has CDR1 SGHRS and CDR2 YFSETQ. CDR3 loop: CASSLVTGTTNEKLFF. The CDR3 DNA follows: TGCGCCAGCAGCTTGGTCACAGGGACAACTAATGAAAAACTGTTTTTT.

This clonotype has at least ten counts. The rearrangement joins TRBV7-2 to TRBJ2-1; TRBD1 aligns across 7 bases. Germline CDR1 is SGHTA and CDR2 is FQGNSA. The CDR3 contains 14 residues. V lost 1 base to trimming and J lost 7 bases; unmatched junction nucleotides: 4. The CDR3, as DNA: TGTGCCAGCAGCTTAGGGCCAGGGGGAAATGAGCAGTTCTTC. This encodes CASSLGPGGNEQFF. The full variable domain, in which reference TRBV7-2 and TRBJ2-1 provide the parts outside the CDR3, is GAGVSQSPSNKVTEKGKDVELRCDPISGHTALYWYRQSLGQGLEFLIYFQGNSAPDKSGLPSDRFSAERTGGSVSTLTIQRTQQEDSAVYLCASSLGPGGNEQFFGPGTRLTVL.